This T cell receptor (beta chain) was sequenced in a study of CD8 T cells in Susac syndrome. The multiple sclerosis controls, all treatment-naive patients, had relapsing-remitting disease that was stable or active. Random hexamers were used to reverse transcribe an amount of about 0.45 to 1 ug RNA. The authors amplified TCR beta CDR3 across 54 Vbeta and 13 Jbeta using immunoSEQ multiplex PCR. MiXCR, applied by TCRdb to the immunoSEQ multiplex PCR reads, yields one record per CDR3 protein. The table shows around 200,000 distinct CDR3 sequences, with just under 95% occurring only once. This CDR3 region has 13 residues. With 7 bases removed from V and 4 bases from J, the gap between germline ends came to 13 bases. CDR1 is LGHDT, CDR2 YNNKEL, per germline (reference sequence).

This clonotype was sampled from a human donor with multiple sclerosis. Material: CD4+ T cells from PBMCs. This rearrangement joins TRBV3-1 to TRBJ1-2, with D possibly being TRBD1 (6 bases). The CDR3 sequence: CASKGAGAYGYTF. CDR3 nucleotide sequence: TGTGCCAGCAAAGGAGCAGGGGCCTATGGCTACACCTTC.